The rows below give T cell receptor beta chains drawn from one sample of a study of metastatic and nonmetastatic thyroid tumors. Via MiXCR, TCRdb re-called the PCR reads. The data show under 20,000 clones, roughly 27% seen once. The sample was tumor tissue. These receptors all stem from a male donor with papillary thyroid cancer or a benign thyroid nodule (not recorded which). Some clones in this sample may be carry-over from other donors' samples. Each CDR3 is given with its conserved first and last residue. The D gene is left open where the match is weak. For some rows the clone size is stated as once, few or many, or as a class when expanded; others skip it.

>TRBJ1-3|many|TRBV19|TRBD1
CASRPTGVGNTIYF
TGTGCCAGTAGGCCGACAGGGGTCGGAAACACCATATATTTT
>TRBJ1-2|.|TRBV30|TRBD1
CAWKDKDRGFYGYTF
TGTGCCTGGAAAGATAAGGACAGGGGTTTCTATGGCTACACCTTC
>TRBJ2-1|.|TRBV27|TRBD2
CASSLYGGGLAGSYNEQFF
TGTGCCAGCAGTTTATATGGCGGTGGACTAGCGGGATCGTACAATGAGCAGTTCTTC
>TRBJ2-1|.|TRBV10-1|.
CASPVGTNEQFF
TGCGCCAGCCCCGTCGGCACAAATGAGCAGTTCTTC
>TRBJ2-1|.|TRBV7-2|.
CASSPQGGLEQFF
TGTGCCAGCAGCCCCCAGGGAGGCCTGGAGCAGTTCTTC
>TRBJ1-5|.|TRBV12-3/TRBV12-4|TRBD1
CASSLGAGGVFQPQHF
TGTGCCAGCAGCCTAGGGGCAGGGGGCGTCTTTCAGCCCCAGCATTTT
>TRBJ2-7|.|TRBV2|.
CASSEGLAPREQYF
TGTGCCAGCAGTGAAGGGCTAGCGCCGAGGGAGCAGTACTTC
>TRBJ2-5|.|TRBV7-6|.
CASSPNSETQYF
TGTGCCAGCAGCCCTAACTCGGAGACCCAGTACTTC
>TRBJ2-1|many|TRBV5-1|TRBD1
CASSSGTGAFNEQFF
TGCGCCAGCAGCTCCGGGACAGGGGCTTTCAATGAGCAGTTCTTC
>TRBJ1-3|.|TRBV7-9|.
CASSLGGDGNTIYF
TGTGCCAGCAGCTTGGGTGGGGATGGAAACACCATATATTTT
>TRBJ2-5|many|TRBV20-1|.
CSAGRPEGQETQYF
TGCAGTGCTGGACGACCCGAGGGCCAAGAGACCCAGTACTTC
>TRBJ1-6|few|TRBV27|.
CASSFGAWCNSPLHF
TGTGCCAGCAGTTTCGGCGCATGGTGTAATTCACCCCTCCACTTT
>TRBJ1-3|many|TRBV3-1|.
CASSREAGGNTIYF
TGTGCCAGCAGCCGAGAGGCAGGAGGAAACACCATATATTTT
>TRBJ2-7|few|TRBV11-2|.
CASTPGHEQYF
TGTGCCAGCACCCCTGGTCACGAGCAGTACTTC
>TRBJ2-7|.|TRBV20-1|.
CSARTGYTYEQYF
TGCAGTGCTAGAACCGGGTACACCTACGAGCAGTACTTC
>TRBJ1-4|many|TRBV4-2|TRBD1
CASSTLSPGQGGANEKLFF
TGTGCCAGCAGCACCCTGAGCCCTGGACAGGGTGGTGCTAATGAAAAACTGTTTTTT
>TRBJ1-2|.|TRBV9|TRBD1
CASSWTGGNYGYTF
TGTGCCAGCAGCTGGACAGGGGGCAACTATGGCTACACCTTC
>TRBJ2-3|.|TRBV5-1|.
CASSLEQAARADTQYF
TGCGCCAGCAGCTTGGAGCAGGCGGCGCGGGCAGATACGCAGTATTTT
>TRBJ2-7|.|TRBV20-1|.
CSATGYLSYEQYF
TGCAGTGCAACGGGATACCTCTCCTACGAGCAGTACTTC
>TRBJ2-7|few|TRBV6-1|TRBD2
CASRITSGAYEQYF
TGTGCCAGCCGAATTACTAGCGGAGCCTACGAGCAGTACTTC
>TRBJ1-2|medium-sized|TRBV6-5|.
CASSYSGYGGNYGYTF
TGTGCCAGCAGTTACTCAGGCTATGGAGGGAACTATGGCTACACCTTC
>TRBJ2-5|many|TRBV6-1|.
CASRVRIKETQYF
TGTGCCAGCAGGGTTAGGATTAAGGAGACCCAGTACTTC
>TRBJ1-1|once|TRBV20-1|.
CSARGEVGTEAFF
TGCAGTGCTAGGGGGGAAGTAGGGACTGAAGCTTTCTTT
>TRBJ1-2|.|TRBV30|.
CAWSGGLYGYTF
TGTGCCTGGAGCGGAGGGCTCTATGGCTACACCTTC
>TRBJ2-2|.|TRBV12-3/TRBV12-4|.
CASSSLGGFPTGELFF
TGTGCCAGCAGTTCTCTGGGTGGCTTCCCCACCGGGGAGCTGTTTTTT
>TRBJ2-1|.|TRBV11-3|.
CASGEDSSYNEQFF
TGTGCCAGCGGGGAGGACAGCTCCTACAATGAGCAGTTCTTC
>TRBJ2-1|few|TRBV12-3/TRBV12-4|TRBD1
CASSFGDRVSNEQFF
TGTGCCAGCAGTTTCGGGGACAGGGTTAGTAATGAGCAGTTCTTC
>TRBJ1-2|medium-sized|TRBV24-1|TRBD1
CATSDFLPGDRVNCGYGYTF
TGTGCCACCAGTGATTTCCTGCCGGGGGACAGGGTTAATTGCGGCTATGGCTACACCTTC
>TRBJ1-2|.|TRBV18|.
CASSPDLIYGYTF
TGTGCCAGCTCACCAGACCTGATCTATGGCTACACCTTC
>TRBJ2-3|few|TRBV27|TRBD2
CASGRGVVHCTDTQYF
TGTGCCAGCGGGCGGGGGGTAGTTCACTGCACAGATACGCAGTATTTT
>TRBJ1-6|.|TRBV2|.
CASSDGSSYNSPLHF
TGTGCCAGCAGTGATGGTAGCTCCTATAATTCACCCCTCCACTTT
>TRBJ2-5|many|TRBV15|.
CATSREQGQLQETQYF
TGTGCCACCAGCAGAGAGCAAGGACAGCTGCAAGAGACCCAATACTTC
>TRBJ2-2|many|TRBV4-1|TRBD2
CASSQVWAGGAFTGELFF
TGCGCCAGCAGCCAAGTTTGGGCCGGGGGGGCCTTTACCGGGGAGCTGTTTTTT
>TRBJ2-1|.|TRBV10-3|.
CATKGDQWFNEQFF
TGTGCCACCAAAGGGGACCAGTGGTTCAATGAGCAGTTCTTC
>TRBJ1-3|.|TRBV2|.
CARNTGYCGTTINF
TGTGCCAGAAATACAGGGTACTGTGGTACCACCATAAATTTT
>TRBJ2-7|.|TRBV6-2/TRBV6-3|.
CASRYREESYEQYF
TGTGCCAGCAGGTACAGGGAGGAGAGCTACGAGCAGTACTTC
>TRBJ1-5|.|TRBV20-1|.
CSAVIRGTNQPQHF
TGCAGTGCCGTTATCCGGGGGACCAATCAGCCCCAGCATTTT
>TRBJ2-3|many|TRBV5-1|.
CASSFGGGTDTQYF
TGCGCCAGTTCGTTTGGGGGAGGCACAGATACGCAGTATTTT
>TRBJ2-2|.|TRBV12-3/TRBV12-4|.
CASSFGTIAGELFF
TGTGCCAGCAGTTTCGGTACTATCGCCGGGGAGCTGTTTTTT
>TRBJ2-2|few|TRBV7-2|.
CASSLARAGELFF
TGTGCCAGCAGCTTAGCGCGGGCCGGGGAGCTGTTTTTT
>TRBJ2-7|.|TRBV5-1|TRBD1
CASSSPGQAYEQYF
TGCGCCAGCAGCTCTCCGGGACAGGCCTACGAGCAGTACTTC
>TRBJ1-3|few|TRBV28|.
CASSSPESGNTIYF
TGTGCCAGCAGTTCCCCAGAGTCTGGAAACACCATATATTTT
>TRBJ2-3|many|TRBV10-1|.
CASGSTDTQYF
TGCGCCAGCGGATCCACAGATACGCAGTATTTT
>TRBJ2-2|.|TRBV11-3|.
CASRPRDQAFDGELFF
TGTGCCAGCAGGCCCCGGGACCAGGCCTTCGACGGGGAGCTGTTTTTT
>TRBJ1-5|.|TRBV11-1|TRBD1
CASRDGTGGNQPQHF
TGTGCCAGCAGAGACGGGACAGGGGGTAATCAGCCCCAGCATTTT
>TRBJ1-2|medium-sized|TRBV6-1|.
CASTKGRSYGYTF
TGTGCCAGCACCAAAGGCAGATCGTATGGCTACACCTTC
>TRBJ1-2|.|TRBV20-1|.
CSARDQGNYGYTF
TGCAGTGCTAGAGATCAGGGGAACTATGGCTACACCTTC
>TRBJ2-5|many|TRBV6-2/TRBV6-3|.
CASTITGFQETQYF
TGTGCCAGCACCATAACAGGGTTCCAAGAGACCCAGTACTTC
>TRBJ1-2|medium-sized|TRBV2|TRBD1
CASNRDRGIGYTF
TGTGCCAGCAATAGGGACAGGGGTATTGGCTACACCTTC
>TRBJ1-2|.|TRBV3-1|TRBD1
CASSAGGSNYGYTF
TGTGCCAGCAGCGCAGGGGGCTCAAACTATGGCTACACCTTC
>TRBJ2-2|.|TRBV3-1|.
CASSHLQVGTGELFF
TGTGCCAGCAGCCACCTACAGGTGGGCACCGGGGAGCTGTTTTTT
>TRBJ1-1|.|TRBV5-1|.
CASRLLSLRENAFF
TGCGCCAGCAGGCTTCTGAGTCTGAGGGAGAACGCTTTCTTT
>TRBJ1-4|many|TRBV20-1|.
CSAVGTRGEKLFF
TGCAGTGCAGTCGGCACGCGGGGTGAAAAACTGTTTTTT